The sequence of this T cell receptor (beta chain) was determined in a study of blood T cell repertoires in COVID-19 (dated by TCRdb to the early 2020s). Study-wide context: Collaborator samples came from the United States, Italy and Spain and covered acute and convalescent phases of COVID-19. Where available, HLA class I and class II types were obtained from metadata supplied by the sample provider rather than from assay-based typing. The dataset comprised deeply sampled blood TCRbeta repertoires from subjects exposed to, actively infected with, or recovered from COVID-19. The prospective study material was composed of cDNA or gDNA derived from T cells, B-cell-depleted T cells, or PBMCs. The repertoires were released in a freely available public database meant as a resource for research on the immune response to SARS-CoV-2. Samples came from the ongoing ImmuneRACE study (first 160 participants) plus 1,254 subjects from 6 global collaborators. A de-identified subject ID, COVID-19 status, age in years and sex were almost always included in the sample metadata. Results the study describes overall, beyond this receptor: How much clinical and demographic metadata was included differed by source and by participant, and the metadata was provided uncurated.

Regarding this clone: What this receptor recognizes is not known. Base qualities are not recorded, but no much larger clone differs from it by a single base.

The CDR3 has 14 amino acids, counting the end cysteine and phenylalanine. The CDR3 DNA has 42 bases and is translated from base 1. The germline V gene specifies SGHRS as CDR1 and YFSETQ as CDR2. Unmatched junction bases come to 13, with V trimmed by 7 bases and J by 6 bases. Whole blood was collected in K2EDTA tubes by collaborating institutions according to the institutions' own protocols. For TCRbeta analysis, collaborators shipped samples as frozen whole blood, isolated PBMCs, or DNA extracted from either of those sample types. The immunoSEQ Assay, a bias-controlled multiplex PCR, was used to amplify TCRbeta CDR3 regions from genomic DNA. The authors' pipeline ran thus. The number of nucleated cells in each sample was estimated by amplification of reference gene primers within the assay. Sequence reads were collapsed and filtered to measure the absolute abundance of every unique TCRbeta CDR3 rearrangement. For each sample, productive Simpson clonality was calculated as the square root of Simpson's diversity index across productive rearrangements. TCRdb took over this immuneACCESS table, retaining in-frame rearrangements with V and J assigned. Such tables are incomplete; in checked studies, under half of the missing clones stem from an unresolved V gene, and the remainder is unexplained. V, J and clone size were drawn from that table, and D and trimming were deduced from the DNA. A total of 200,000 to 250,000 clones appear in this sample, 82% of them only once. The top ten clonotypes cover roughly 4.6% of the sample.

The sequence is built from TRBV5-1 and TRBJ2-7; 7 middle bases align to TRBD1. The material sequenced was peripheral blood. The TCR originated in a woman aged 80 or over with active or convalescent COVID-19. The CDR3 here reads CASGNRDSDREQYF. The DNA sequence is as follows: TGCGCCAGCGGCAACCGGGACAGTGATCGCGAGCAGTACTTC. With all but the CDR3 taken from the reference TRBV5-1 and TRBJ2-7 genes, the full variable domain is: KAGVTQTPRYLIKTRGQQVTLSCSPISGHRSVSWYQQTPGQGLQFLFEYFSETQRNKGNFPGRFSGRQFSNSRSEMNVSTLELGDSALYLCASGNRDSDREQYFGPGTRLTVT.